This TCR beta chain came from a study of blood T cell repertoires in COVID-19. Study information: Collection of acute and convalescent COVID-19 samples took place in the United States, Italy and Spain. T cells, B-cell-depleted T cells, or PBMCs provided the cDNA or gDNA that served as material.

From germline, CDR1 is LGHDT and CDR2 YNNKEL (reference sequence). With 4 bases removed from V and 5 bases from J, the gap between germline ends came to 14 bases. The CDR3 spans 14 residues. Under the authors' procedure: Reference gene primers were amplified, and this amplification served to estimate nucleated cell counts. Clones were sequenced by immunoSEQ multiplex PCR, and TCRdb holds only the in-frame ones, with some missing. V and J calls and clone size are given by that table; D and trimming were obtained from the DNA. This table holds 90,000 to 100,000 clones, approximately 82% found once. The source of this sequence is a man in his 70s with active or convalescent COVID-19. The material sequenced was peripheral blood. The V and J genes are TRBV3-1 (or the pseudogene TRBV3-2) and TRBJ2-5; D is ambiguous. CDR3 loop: CASSLSGFGETQYF. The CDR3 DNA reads TGTGCCAGCAGCCTATCTGGGTTCGGGGAGACCCAGTACTTC.